This T cell receptor (beta chain) was documented in a study of blood T cells in healthy people across ages. Study outcomes and limitations: Nothing was known about donor CMV status, and this possibly confounded expanded clonotype changes.

In germline, CDR1 is LGHDT, CDR2 YNNKEL (reference sequence). This CDR3 is 14 amino acids long. Trimming removed 2 bases at V and 1 base at J, with 8 bases between. A J-beta primer mix and a sample-barcoded 5' primer were used in a second PCR of about 6 to 12 cycles. Every individual sample yielded 3 million or more paired-end reads (each containing CDR3). A single record per CDR3 protein comes from TCRdb applying MiXCR to the 5' RACE reads. The sample lists about 1.6 million distinct CDR3 sequences; around 36% were seen once. Comment on this clonotype: The target antigen is unknown.

The receptor was derived from a woman aged 25 to 39 in good health. This chain links TRBV3-1 with TRBJ2-5, with D unresolved. The specimen was blood. CDR3 bases: TGTGCCAGCAGCCAATGGCAGAGCCAAGAGACCCAGTACTTC. This translates into CASSQWQSQETQYF.